These 16 T cell receptor beta chains were sequenced from one sample in a study of cytomegalovirus exposure and HLA in healthy donors. The PCR employed 60 Vbeta primers together with 13 Jbeta primers. Generated by immunoSEQ multiplex PCR, the TCRdb table keeps only in-frame clones and is missing some. Of around 140,000 clones listed, around 79% were seen once; the top ten hold around 1.5%. Input material: PBMCs. The receptors come from a woman aged 40 to 50 in good health and CMV-seronegative.

This clone was seen a few times. This chain joins TRBV10-1 and TRBJ2-5; 8 nucleotides agree with TRBD1. Germline CDR1 is WNHNN and CDR2 is SYGVQD (reference sequence). Trimming at V came to 8 bases and at J to 4 bases, leaving 18 bases not matched to a gene. The CDR3 runs to 17 residues. In nucleotides, the CDR3 is TGCGCCAGCTCAGGGGGAGACAGGGGACGCCAAAGAGAGACCCAGTACTTC. Protein: CASSGGDRGRQRETQYF.

The V and J genes are TRBV7-9 and TRBJ1-4; the D is unclear. Between the trimmed V and J ends, which lost 1 base and 10 bases, there was a span of 10 bases. This CDR3 has 13 amino acids. Per germline, CDR1 SEHNR and CDR2 FQNEAQ (reference sequence). CDR3 loop: CASSLGESGKLFF. CDR3 bases: TGTGCCAGCAGCTTAGGAGAATCCGGAAAACTGTTTTTT.

The chain recombines TRBV5-1 with TRBJ2-7, with 7 bases matching TRBD1. CDR3 length equals 14 residues. The germline V gene has CDR1 SGHRS and CDR2 YFSETQ. V lost 4 bases to trimming and J lost 1 base; unmatched junction nucleotides: 5. The CDR3 DNA reads TGCGCCAGCAGCGTGAGGGGACAGTCCTACGAGCAGTACTTC. Translating gives CASSVRGQSYEQYF.

V gene TRBV6-5 combines with J gene TRBJ2-7, with D possibly being TRBD2 (6 bases). Germline CDR1 MNHEY, CDR2 SVGAGI. Trimming stripped 2 bases from V and 3 bases from J, with 14 bases between. The CDR3 has 15 residues. The CDR3 reads CASSYGVAENYEQYF. CDR3 DNA: TGTGCCAGCAGTTACGGGGTAGCGGAGAACTACGAGCAGTACTTC.

This chain links TRBV6-5 with TRBJ2-7; TRBD1 aligns across 7 bases. In germline, CDR1 is MNHEY, CDR2 SVGAGI. CDR3 length: 16 amino acids. The V and J ends lost 4 bases and 0 bases, in that order; junction bases with no gene match: 9. The chain's CDR3 is CASSSHGQANSYEQYF. The CDR3 region has the DNA TGTGCCAGCAGTTCCCATGGACAGGCAAACTCCTACGAGCAGTACTTC.

The chain combines TRBV4-2 with TRBJ2-3, with 9 nucleotides matching TRBD2. The CDR3 runs 14 residues. Germline trimming cut 6 bases from V and 3 bases from J; bases unmatched to any gene: 4. Germline values: CDR1 LGHNA, CDR2 YNFKEQ. CDR3 loop: CASSPGLATDTQYF. The CDR3 nucleotides read TGTGCCAGCAGTCCGGGACTAGCAACAGATACGCAGTATTTT.

The V gene is TRBV5-1, the J gene TRBJ1-6; D ambiguous. This CDR3 region has 19 residues. Germline V gives CDR1 SGHRS, CDR2 YFSETQ. V lost 0 bases and J 9 bases, leaving 25 bases between the germline ends. The CDR3 spells CASSLDRAGLNLGGSPLHF. CDR3 DNA: TGCGCCAGCAGCTTGGATAGAGCAGGTCTAAACTTAGGTGGTTCACCCCTCCACTTT.

The rearrangement joins TRBV5-4 to TRBJ2-1; 9 bases are shared with TRBD1. V was pared by 1 base and J by 8 bases, with 4 bases of the junction left unmatched. This CDR3 comprises 14 residues. Germline assignment: CDR1 SGHNT and CDR2 YYREEE (reference sequence). CDR3 sequence: CASSLTGGGDEQFF. The CDR3 DNA follows: TGTGCCAGCAGCTTGACAGGGGGCGGGGATGAGCAGTTCTTC. Full variable domain (rest looked up from reference TRBV5-4 and TRBJ2-1): ETGVTQSPTHLIKTRGQQVTLRCSSQSGHNTVSWYQQALGQGPQFIFQYYREEENGRGNFPPRFSGLQFPNYSSELNVNALELDDSALYLCASSLTGGGDEQFFGPGTRLTVL.

The chain couples TRBV15 to TRBJ2-5; D might be TRBD2 (7 bases). Germline values: CDR1 LNHNV, CDR2 YYDKDF (reference sequence). The CDR3 extends over 15 amino acids. V lost 5 bases and J 6 bases, leaving 19 bases between the germline ends. As DNA, the CDR3 is TGTGCCACCAGCCAAGGGGGGGCCGACTGGCAGACCCAGTACTTC. Its translation is CATSQGGADWQTQYF.

The rearrangement links TRBV5-6 to TRBJ1-6; D gene ambiguous. CDR1 SGHDT and CDR2 YYEEEE come from the germline V gene. The CDR3 is 15 amino acids. V dropped 5 bases and J dropped 2 bases, with 11 bases sitting between them. In DNA, the CDR3 is TGTGCCAGCAGAGCGGGAGATCCCTATAATTCACCCCTCCACTTT. As protein: CASRAGDPYNSPLHF.

The chain links TRBV7-3 to TRBJ2-2; 8 bases map to TRBD1. Germline lookup yields CDR1 SGHTA and CDR2 FQGTGA. The CDR3 spans 17 residues. With V trimmed by 4 bases and J by 4 bases, 11 bases remained unmatched. DNA for the CDR3: TGTGCCAGCAGCTCCGGACAGGGCGGCGTTGGCACCGGGGAGCTGTTTTTT. It yields the protein CASSSGQGGVGTGELFF.

The chain uses TRBV4-2 and TRBJ2-6; 10 bases fit TRBD2. V was pared by 0 bases and J by 4 bases, with 9 bases of the junction left unmatched. The germline V gene has CDR1 LGHNA and CDR2 YNFKEQ. The CDR3 is 19 amino acids. CDR3 residues: CASSQEGLAGAAGANVLTF. The CDR3, as DNA: TGTGCCAGCAGCCAAGAAGGGCTAGCGGGGGCGGCCGGGGCCAACGTCCTGACTTTC.

This clone was detected only a few times. The rearrangement joins TRBV28 to TRBJ1-6; D gene uncertain. Germline-derived CDR1 and CDR2 are MDHEN and SYDVKM. CDR3 length: 16 residues. Trimming left V 1 base short and J 0 bases short, with 7 bases between. In DNA, the CDR3 is TGTGCCAGCAGTTTATACGGGAGCTCCTATAATTCACCCCTCCACTTT. This translates into CASSLYGSSYNSPLHF.

This clone was seen a few times. V gene TRBV6-1 combines with J gene TRBJ1-2, with 12 bases that match TRBD1. This CDR3 has 14 amino acids. Looked up from germline, CDR1 is MNHNS and CDR2 is SASEGT. The V segment lost 6 bases and the J segment 7 bases; nucleotides outside the gene matches: 6. The CDR3 is CASREGQGAGGYTF. The DNA for the CDR3 is TGTGCCAGCAGGGAGGGACAGGGGGCCGGTGGCTACACCTTC.

The V call is TRBV7-9, the J call TRBJ1-2, with D hard to call. V lost 9 bases, J lost 12 bases, and 20 bases lay in between. The CDR3 has 12 residues. CDR1 SEHNR and CDR2 FQNEAQ come from the germline V gene (reference sequence). The CDR3 DNA reads TGTGCCAGTACGACAACACTGTCAGACCACACCTTC. Translation gives CASTTTLSDHTF. The entire variable domain, with the rest obtained from reference TRBV7-9 and TRBJ1-2, is as follows: DTGVSQNPRHKITKRGQNVTFRCDPISEHNRLYWYRQTLGQGPEFLTYFQNEAQLEKSRLLSDRFSAERPKGSFSTLEIQRTEQGDSAMYLCASTTTLSDHTFGSGTRLTVV.

The CDR3 sequence is CASKDRVNYGYTF. CDR3 sequence (DNA): TGTGCCAGTAAGGACAGGGTGAACTATGGCTACACCTTC. The gene calls are TRBV19 and TRBJ1-2; 8 bases match TRBD1. Germline V lookup: CDR1 LNHDA, CDR2 SQIVND (reference sequence). V trimming: 7 bases; J trimming: 2 bases; junction bases outside the gene matches: 3. This CDR3 is 13 amino acids long.